The next 15 T cell receptor beta chains were all read from a single sample in a study of CD8+CD57+ T cells in acquired aplastic anemia. Genomic DNA provided the template from which TCR beta VDJ and CDR3 profiles were obtained. From the reads, TCRdb called clonotypes with MiXCR, one entry per CDR3 protein. The sample lists over 250,000 distinct CDR3 sequences, roughly 61% occurring once. Individuals selected for sequencing had exhibited CD8+CD57+ cell expansion on flow cytometry. The sequenced sample was sorted CD4+, CD8+, or CD8+CD57+ T cells (not recorded which) from PBMCs. Every receptor here comes from a human donor with aplastic anemia.

This clonotype was counted at least ten times. The J gene is TRBJ1-1, the V gene TRBV7-8; D remains unclear. Trimming shortened V by 1 base and J by 5 bases, and 14 bases separated the two germline ends. From germline, CDR1 is SGHVS and CDR2 FQNEAQ. This CDR3 is built from 15 residues. CDR3 sequence reads: CASSLEVGGWTEAFF. CDR3 nucleotide sequence: TGTGCCAGCAGCTTAGAAGTGGGCGGCTGGACTGAAGCTTTCTTT.

The V gene is TRBV7-3, the J gene TRBJ2-3; 7 nucleotides align to TRBD2. This CDR3 has 13 amino acids. The ends lost 7 bases at V and 4 bases at J; junction bases unmatched: 5. Looked up from germline, CDR1 is SGHTA and CDR2 is FQGTGA. The CDR3 nucleotides read TGTGCCAGCAATAAGGGGAGGGCAGATACGCAGTATTTT. It encodes CASNKGRADTQYF.

This clonotype came up many times. V gene TRBV7-9 combines with J gene TRBJ2-1, with 7 nucleotides matching TRBD2. The ends lost 1 base at V and 9 bases at J; junction bases unmatched: 0. Germline V gene sequence: CDR1 SEHNR, CDR2 FQNEAQ (reference sequence). CDR3 length: 12 residues. CDR3 in DNA: TGTGCCAGCAGCTTAGGCGGGGGTGAGCAGTTCTTC. It is translated as CASSLGGGEQFF.

This rearrangement joins TRBV19 to TRBJ2-7; 7 nucleotides line up with TRBD1. The CDR3 is 17 residues long. The V gene's germline CDR1 is LNHDA and CDR2 SQIVND (reference sequence). V dropped 7 bases and J dropped 6; count of bases not matched to a gene: 21. DNA of the CDR3: TGTGCCAGTACCTCGACTCTTGGGGAACAGGGGATTTTCGAGCAGTACTTC. Its protein product is CASTSTLGEQGIFEQYF.

The rearrangement links TRBV20-1 to TRBJ2-7; TRBD2 matches 7 bases. This CDR3 has 12 amino acids. Unmatched junction bases numbered 5, after V lost 6 bases and J lost 3 bases. Germline V gene data show CDR1 as DFQATT and CDR2 as SNEGSKA (reference sequence). In nucleotides, the CDR3 is TGCAGTGCCTCTAGCGGAAACTACGAGCAGTACTTC. It encodes CSASSGNYEQYF.

This chain joins TRBV29-1 and TRBJ2-7; D may be TRBD2 (6 bases). The CDR3 has 13 amino acids. Germline loops: CDR1 SQVTM, CDR2 ANQGSEA. V gave up 5 bases and J gave up 2 bases, with 13 bases separating them. CDR3 DNA sequence: TGCAGCGTTAAGCCGGGAGCCGCCTACGAGCAGTACTTC. Protein sequence: CSVKPGAAYEQYF.

This clonotype was found a few times. With a much larger clone just one base away, this may be a read error. Because the CDR3 is missing its conserved closing phenylalanine or tryptophan, this is likely a read error. The rearrangement joins TRBV4-1 to TRBJ2-5; 7 bases are a match to TRBD2. The trim removed 5 bases at V and 5 bases at J, leaving 14 bases unmatched. CDR3 length: 16 amino acids. The V gene's germline CDR1 is MGHRA and CDR2 YSYEKL. CDR3 nucleotides: TGCGCCAGCAGCTTAAATAGCGGGTATGGTGTGGAGACCCAGTACCTC. Residues: CASSLNSGYGVETQYL.

The chain couples TRBV2 to TRBJ2-5; tentative D call: TRBD1 (6 bases). The CDR3 sequence is 14 residues long. The V end lost 8 bases, the J end lost 4 bases, and 17 bases lay between the germline ends. The V gene's germline CDR1 is SNHLY and CDR2 FYNNEI. The CDR3 protein is CASVTQGFGETQYF. The CDR3 nucleotides are TGTGCCAGCGTTACACAGGGTTTTGGAGAGACCCAGTACTTC.

The chain has TRBV5-1 and TRBJ1-1, with D tentatively TRBD1 (5 bases). Germline V gives CDR1 SGHRS, CDR2 YFSETQ. V lost 4 bases and J 8 bases, leaving 15 bases between the germline ends. There are 13 residues in the CDR3. Written as DNA, the CDR3 is TGCGCCAGCAGCCACGGGACCCAAAACGAAGCTTTCTTT. Protein sequence: CASSHGTQNEAFF. Looking up the rest from reference TRBV5-1 and TRBJ1-1 gives the full variable domain: KAGVTQTPRYLIKTRGQQVTLSCSPISGHRSVSWYQQTPGQGLQFLFEYFSETQRNKGNFPGRFSGRQFSNSRSEMNVSTLELGDSALYLCASSHGTQNEAFFGQGTRLTVV.

This clonotype was picked up a small number of times. The V gene is TRBV15, the J gene TRBJ1-1; D is unresolved. The CDR3 is made up of 15 amino acids. Germline-derived CDR1 and CDR2 are LNHNV and YYDKDF (reference sequence). V shed 1 base and J shed 0 bases, with 9 bases lying between them. The CDR3, as DNA: TGTGCCACCAGCAGAGTGGTGGCGGTGAACACTGAAGCTTTCTTT. Residues: CATSRVVAVNTEAFF.

The V and J genes are TRBV7-2 and TRBJ1-6; no definite D call. Trimming removed 6 bases from V and 0 bases from J, with 12 bases in between. CDR3 length equals 16 residues. CDR1 and CDR2 from the germline V gene are SGHTA and FQGNSA. The DNA of the CDR3 is TGTGCCAGCAGACCCAATATACTCTCCTATAATTCACCCCTCCACTTT. It specifies CASRPNILSYNSPLHF.

The chain is built from TRBV7-9 and TRBJ2-1; weak D call: TRBD1 (5 bases). This CDR3 spans 15 amino acids. CDR1 and CDR2 (germline): SEHNR, FQNEAQ (reference sequence). Deletions cut 2 bases from V and 5 bases from J, with 13 bases between. CDR3 residues: CASSLQGRINNEQFF. CDR3 DNA: TGTGCCAGCAGCTTACAGGGTCGGATAAACAATGAGCAGTTCTTC.

The chain carries TRBV12-3 or TRBV12-4 and TRBJ2-5; D is unresolved. The ends were cut back, 7 bases at V and 5 bases at J, with 14 bases in the middle. CDR3 size: 13 residues. The CDR3: CASTQSGAETQYF. The CDR3, as DNA: TGTGCCAGCACTCAATCTGGTGCGGAGACCCAGTACTTC.

V gene TRBV7-6 combines with J gene TRBJ1-2; D gene ambiguous. Trimming left V 1 base short and J 7 bases short, with 13 bases between. From germline, CDR1 is SGHVS and CDR2 FNYEAQ. The CDR3 is made up of 14 amino acids. CDR3 sequence (DNA): TGTGCCAGCAGCTTAGAGGCGGAAACTATTGGCTACACCTTC. Residues: CASSLEAETIGYTF.

The V gene is TRBV10-3, the J gene TRBJ1-3, with TRBD1 identical over 11 bases. Germline CDR1 is ENHRY and CDR2 is SYGVKD. The CDR3 spans 13 residues. After removal of 10 bases from V and 7 bases from J, the junction contained 6 bases not matched to a gene. Here the CDR3 DNA reads TGTGCCACAGGACAGGGGGCCAAGAACACCATATATTTT. Its protein product is CATGQGAKNTIYF.